The sequence of this T cell receptor (beta chain) was determined in a study of memory CD4+ T cells and cytomegalovirus serostatus. In the study overall: Donors were healthy Belgian adults, 9 CMV seropositive and about two dozen seronegative.

Single viable CD3+CD4+CD8-CD45RO+ cells were sorted as the memory CD4+ T cells. There are 13 residues in the CDR3. Germline V gene sequence: CDR1 LNHDA, CDR2 SQIVND (reference sequence). V lost 5 bases, J lost 2 bases, and 8 bases lay in between. Here immunoSEQ multiplex PCR was the method, and the copy in TCRdb shows in-frame clones only, minus some. The sample shows 25,000 to 30,000 clones, over 70% of them seen only once. Sequenced: memory CD4+ T cells from blood. This chain links TRBV19 with TRBJ2-3; TRBD2 might be the D (5 bases). The origin of this receptor is an adult in good health and CMV-seronegative. The CDR3 sequence is CASSRRFTDTQYF. The CDR3 DNA follows: TGTGCCAGTAGTCGGAGGTTCACAGATACGCAGTATTTT.